The 24 T cell receptor beta chains reported below all come from one sample, sequenced in a study of PD-L1 blockade in urothelial cancer. This table comes from immunoSEQ multiplex PCR, and its TCRdb copy is limited to in-frame clones, with some not included. The table includes 40,000 to 50,000 clones, roughly 82% detected once. Time point of the sample: peripheral blood 6 weeks after treatment start. The sample was PBMCs, taken around atezolizumab (anti-PD-L1) treatment. All receptors derive from a man in his fifties or sixties with urothelial cancer.

This clone was found once. V gene TRBV11-2 combines with J gene TRBJ2-7; 13 nucleotides agree with TRBD2. V was pared by 4 bases and J by 2 bases, with 5 bases of the junction left unmatched. Germline V gene lookup returns CDR1 SGHAT and CDR2 FQNNGV. The CDR3 totals 16 residues. As DNA, the CDR3 is TGTGCCAGCAGCTCCAGAGGGACTAGCGGGGCCTACGAGCAGTACTTC. Translation gives CASSSRGTSGAYEQYF.

The gene calls are TRBV6-1 and TRBJ2-7; 7 bases map to TRBD1. Germline CDR1 reads MNHNS; CDR2 reads SASEGT. Losses at the gene ends were 4 bases for V and 0 bases for J; bases not matched to a gene: 9. The CDR3 covers 16 residues. CDR3 loop: CASSVQWDSVSYEQYF. CDR3 coding DNA: TGTGCCAGCAGTGTGCAGTGGGACAGCGTCTCCTACGAGCAGTACTTC.

This clone was counted between two and nine times. V and J are TRBV10-3 and TRBJ2-3, with TRBD2 identical over 10 bases. The CDR3 totals 18 residues. V trimming: 10 bases; J trimming: 0 bases; junction bases outside the gene matches: 16. The germline CDR1 and CDR2 sequences are ENHRY and SYGVKD. The CDR3 nucleotides are TGTGCCACCTCCGGCGATACTAGCGGGACCTCTAGCACAGATACGCAGTATTTT. This sequence encodes CATSGDTSGTSSTDTQYF.

The V gene is TRBV28, the J gene TRBJ1-1; TRBD1 might be the D (5 bases). The CDR3 contains 13 residues. The V and J ends lost 2 bases and 5 bases respectively, with 9 bases between them. The germline V gene has CDR1 MDHEN and CDR2 SYDVKM. The DNA for the CDR3 is TGTGCCAGCAGTTTAAATACAGGTACTGAAGCTTTCTTT. It encodes CASSLNTGTEAFF.

Written as DNA, the CDR3 is TGTGCCAGCAGTGAAGGCAGCTATGGCTACACCTTC. This encodes CASSEGSYGYTF. The chain recombines TRBV6-1 with TRBJ1-2, with unresolved D. Germline V gene lookup returns CDR1 MNHNS and CDR2 SASEGT. The CDR3 has 12 residues. V lost 1 base to trimming and J lost 4 bases, with 4 bases between them.

This clone was picked up one time. This chain links TRBV21-1 with TRBJ2-6; the D segment call TRBD2 is taken from the table without a DNA check. TRBV21-1 is a listed pseudogene. The CDR3 runs to 19 residues. DNA of the CDR3: TGTGCCAGCAGCAAAGACTGTGGCGGGGCCAACTCTGGGGCCAACGTCCTGACTTTC. As protein: CASSKDCGGANSGANVLTF.

This clone was seen just once. The chain joins TRBV15 to TRBJ2-5, with a possible D match to TRBD1 (6 bases). The V end lost 0 bases, the J end lost 2 bases, and 10 bases lay between the germline ends. The CDR3 sequence is 15 residues long. From germline, CDR1 is LNHNV and CDR2 YYDKDF (reference sequence). CDR3 in amino acids: CATSRDGGQQETQYF. The CDR3 region has the DNA TGTGCCACCAGCAGAGATGGGGGACAACAAGAGACCCAGTACTTC.

As DNA, the CDR3 is TGTGCCAGCAGCCTCACTAGCGGGGCCACCGGGGAGCTGTTTTTT. Translating gives CASSLTSGATGELFF. This chain links TRBV11-2 with TRBJ2-2, with 10 bases identical to TRBD2. There are 15 residues in the CDR3. Germline-derived CDR1 and CDR2 are SGHAT and FQNNGV. With V trimmed by 5 bases and J by 4 bases, 4 bases remained unmatched.

The rearrangement joins TRBV5-5 to TRBJ1-1, with TRBD1 as a possible D gene (5 bases). Germline values: CDR1 SGHKS, CDR2 YYEKEE (reference sequence). The CDR3 spans 14 residues. Deletions cut 1 base from V and 1 base from J, with 8 bases between. In nucleotides, the CDR3 is TGTGCCAGCAGCTTGAGCCAGGGGAACACTGAAGCTTTCTTT. As protein: CASSLSQGNTEAFF.

The rearrangement links TRBV6-6 to TRBJ1-1; no clear D. This CDR3 region has 15 residues. With 5 bases removed from V and 1 base from J, the gap between germline ends came to 14 bases. The germline V gene encodes CDR1 MNHNY and CDR2 SVGAGI (reference sequence). The CDR3 nucleotides are TGTGCCAGCAGTACCCGGGGTCCTTCGAACACTGAAGCTTTCTTT. Protein product: CASSTRGPSNTEAFF.

This clone turned up a few times. This rearrangement joins TRBV4-1 to TRBJ2-7; 9 positions agree with TRBD1. Germline CDR1 and CDR2: MGHRA and YSYEKL. The CDR3 has 15 residues. V trimming: 4 bases; J trimming: 3 bases; junction bases outside the gene matches: 7. The CDR3 loop reads CASSPGQGSYYEQYF. The CDR3 region has the DNA TGCGCCAGCAGCCCAGGACAGGGGTCCTACTACGAGCAGTACTTC.

The chain has TRBV5-1 and TRBJ2-7; D is unclear. The CDR3 runs 15 residues. Germline V gene sequence: CDR1 SGHRS, CDR2 YFSETQ. The V and J ends lost 0 bases and 2 bases respectively, with 12 bases between them. The CDR3: CASSLDPGQPYEQYF. DNA of the CDR3: TGCGCCAGCAGCTTGGATCCAGGCCAGCCCTACGAGCAGTACTTC.

The chain is built from TRBV9 and TRBJ2-3, with TRBD2 matching 14 bases. The CDR3 has 16 amino acids. CDR1 is SGDLS and CDR2 is YYNGEE in the germline V gene. Trimming at V came to 3 bases and at J to 9 bases, leaving 9 bases not matched to a gene. CDR3 protein: CASSAGTSGGQGTQYF. The CDR3 DNA sequence: TGTGCCAGCAGCGCTGGGACTAGCGGGGGACAGGGGACGCAGTATTTT.

This chain uses TRBV19 with TRBJ1-2, with TRBD1 matching 8 bases. Trimming at V came to 5 bases and at J to 5 bases, leaving 10 bases not matched to a gene. The CDR3 runs to 15 residues. The germline V gene encodes CDR1 LNHDA and CDR2 SQIVND (reference sequence). In nucleotides, the CDR3 is TGTGCCAGTAGTCCCGCTACAGGGGGACTGTATGGCTACACCTTC. Amino acids: CASSPATGGLYGYTF.

This chain links TRBV5-1 with TRBJ2-2, with unresolved D. The CDR3 has 14 residues. Looked up from germline, CDR1 is SGHRS and CDR2 is YFSETQ. Trimming left V 2 bases short and J 4 bases short, with 9 bases between. The CDR3 coding sequence is TGCGCCAGCAGCTTTGGAGAATCCACCGGGGAGCTGTTTTTT. Translating gives CASSFGESTGELFF.

The chain is built from TRBV5-4 and TRBJ2-4; 9 positions match TRBD1. J lost 1 base, V lost 1 base, and 9 bases had no gene match. Germline values: CDR1 SGHNT, CDR2 YYREEE (reference sequence). The CDR3 has 18 amino acids. The CDR3 here is CASSLKGQGLSAKNIQYF. The CDR3 coding sequence is TGTGCCAGCAGCTTGAAGGGACAGGGTCTGTCGGCCAAAAACATTCAGTACTTC.

The rearrangement links TRBV11-2 to TRBJ2-3; 7 nucleotides line up with TRBD1. The CDR3 covers 14 residues. The trim removed 8 bases at V and 4 bases at J, leaving 9 bases unmatched. The germline V gene encodes CDR1 SGHAT and CDR2 FQNNGV. The CDR3: CASERGLGSDTQYF. CDR3 bases: TGTGCCAGCGAGAGGGGGCTGGGCTCAGATACGCAGTATTTT. Full variable domain (outside the CDR3, taken from reference TRBV11-2 and TRBJ2-3): EAGVAQSPRYKIIEKRQSVAFWCNPISGHATLYWYQQILGQGPKLLIQFQNNGVVDDSQLPKDRFSAERLKGVDSTLKIQPAKLEDSAVYLCASERGLGSDTQYFGPGTRLTVL.

The chain links TRBV30 to TRBJ1-2, with TRBD1 as a possible D gene (5 bases). V was pared by 4 bases and J by 5 bases, with 14 bases between. CDR3 size: 13 residues. The V gene's germline CDR1 is GTSNPN and CDR2 SVGIG (reference sequence). In nucleotides, the CDR3 is TGTGCCTGGAAATTCGGGGGGAGGTATGGCTACACCTTC. It encodes CAWKFGGRYGYTF.

Only a few counts were recorded for this clone. The identical CDR3 is also encoded by other nucleotide sequences in the sample. The chain has TRBV18 and TRBJ2-2; 7 bases are shared with TRBD2. CDR3 size: 17 residues. The junction had 4 bases not matched to a gene; V was cut back by 0 bases and J by 0 bases. Germline V gives CDR1 KGHSH, CDR2 LQKENI. Written as DNA, the CDR3 is TGTGCCAGCTCACCACCTGGCCTAGCGGCGAACACCGGGGAGCTGTTTTTT. This codes for CASSPPGLAANTGELFF.

CDR3 region: CASSTGQGRHSNQPQHF. In DNA, the CDR3 is TGTGCCAGTAGTACCGGACAGGGGCGGCATAGCAATCAGCCCCAGCATTTT. The chain joins TRBV19 to TRBJ1-5, with 9 bases aligning to TRBD1. J was trimmed by 0 bases and V by 4 bases; bases with no gene match: 7. The CDR3 is 17 residues long. Germline V gene lookup returns CDR1 LNHDA and CDR2 SQIVND (reference sequence). Full variable domain (missing parts from reference TRBV19 and TRBJ1-5): DGGITQSPKYLFRKEGQNVTLSCEQNLNHDAMYWYRQDPGQGLRLIYYSQIVNDFQKGDIAEGYSVSREKKESFPLTVTSAQKNPTAFYLCASSTGQGRHSNQPQHFGDGTRLSIL.

This rearrangement joins TRBV19 to TRBJ1-5; a weak D match, TRBD1 (5 bases). This CDR3 is 14 amino acids long. Germline-derived CDR1 and CDR2 are LNHDA and SQIVND (reference sequence). V lost 5 bases to trimming and J lost 4 bases, with 12 bases between them. CDR3 region: CASSARRGNQPQHF. CDR3 sequence (DNA): TGTGCCAGTAGTGCACGTCGGGGGAATCAGCCCCAGCATTTT.

The gene calls are TRBV6-5 and TRBJ1-3; TRBD1 aligns across 10 bases. The CDR3 length is 15 residues. V shed 6 bases and J 2 bases; nucleotides not matched to a gene: 4. Germline CDR1 is MNHEY and CDR2 is SVGAGI. The CDR3 loop is CASRDRGATGNTIYF. For the CDR3, the DNA is TGTGCCAGCAGGGACAGGGGGGCAACTGGAAACACCATATATTTT.

This chain uses TRBV13 with TRBJ1-1; weak D call: TRBD1 (6 bases). The CDR3 covers 13 residues. V was cut by 5 bases and J by 13 bases, with 20 bases left in between. Germline V gene sequence: CDR1 PRHDT, CDR2 FYEKMQ (reference sequence). Here the CDR3 DNA reads TGTGCCAGCAGCCCTGATCGCAGGGGCATCGATTTCTTT. Translating it yields CASSPDRRGIDFF.

This clone occurred once. The chain couples TRBV7-2 to TRBJ2-7; 7 nucleotides agree with TRBD2. CDR3 length equals 15 residues. Germline V lookup: CDR1 SGHTA, CDR2 FQGNSA. V gave up 3 bases and J gave up 3 bases; unmatched junction bases: 8. The CDR3 is CASSFFTSAYYEQYF. Here the CDR3 DNA reads TGTGCCAGCAGCTTTTTTACTAGCGCTTACTACGAGCAGTACTTC.